The 16 T cell receptor beta chains reported below all come from one sample, sequenced in a study of tissue T cells after allogeneic stem cell transplantation. Specified time point: mouse harvest day 7 after allogeneic transplant. Tail vein injection delivered 10^7 T-cell-depleted bone marrow cells and 10^6 splenic CD5+ T cells. The table came from immunoSEQ multiplex PCR; TCRdb's copy has only in-frame clones and leaves some out. The sample comprises over 6,500 clones, less than 60% of which are singletons, and around 7.8% rests with the top ten. Sequencing was carried out using lymph node tissue. These receptors originate from a female BALB/c mouse given C57BL/6 T cells with graft-versus-host disease after an allogeneic hematopoietic cell transplant.

This clone was seen only a few times. The germline and genes are mouse ones. The read comes to an end 1 residue before the CDR3 does, leaving the germline J gene to fill in the end. The gene calls are TRBV26 and TRBJ1-4, with 9 bases fitting TRBD1. This CDR3 has 16 amino acids. Germline values: CDR1 KGHPV, CDR2 FQNQEV (reference sequence). V lost 4 bases to trimming and J lost 3 bases; unmatched junction nucleotides: 6. The CDR3 DNA, read in part, is TGTGCCAGCAGTCCCTACAGGGGGCGGGCCAACGAAAGATTATTT. It specifies CASSPYRGRANERLF. The entire CDR3 reads CASSPYRGRANERLFF.

Details on this clone: Gene names denote mouse genes. The sequenced fragment ends 1 residue before the CDR3 boundary, so the rest is inferred from the germline J gene. This chain uses TRBV15 with TRBJ2-1, with 11 bases matching TRBD2. The CDR3 is made up of 15 amino acids. Germline V gene data show CDR1 as SGHND and CDR2 as FRSKSL. The trim removed 4 bases at V and 7 bases at J, leaving 6 bases unmatched. The CDR3 sequence is CASSSPGLGVAEQFF. The sequenced part of the CDR3 DNA is TGTGCCAGCAGTTCCCCGGGACTGGGGGTGGCTGAGCAGTTC.

As for this clone: The listed genes are named as in mouse. The CDR3 sequence: CASSFNQDTQYF. CDR3 bases read: TGTGCCAGCAGCTTTAACCAAGACACCCAGTAC. V and J are TRBV3 and TRBJ2-5; no firm D call. The CDR3 end is not reached by the read, which stops 1 residue before it; the germline J gene fills it in. This CDR3 region has 12 residues. Deletions cut 3 bases from V and 0 bases from J, with 1 base between. From germline, CDR1 is SNHLY and CDR2 FYNGKV (reference sequence).

As concerns this clone: The gene names given are mouse names. This CDR3 is CASSLAGTGFAEQFF. CDR3 bases read: TGTGCCAGCAGTCTGGCCGGGACAGGGTTTGCTGAGCAGTTC. The V and J genes are TRBV26 and TRBJ2-1, with 9 positions matching TRBD1. The read comes to an end 1 residue before the CDR3 does, leaving the germline J gene to fill in the end. The V segment lost 2 bases and the J segment 6 bases; nucleotides outside the gene matches: 5. Looked up from germline, CDR1 is KGHPV and CDR2 is FQNQEV (reference sequence). This CDR3 region has 15 residues.

Points on this clone: Genes and germline are mouse. The sequence runs out 1 residue before the end of the CDR3; the remainder is reconstructed from the germline J gene. The rearrangement uses TRBV23 and TRBJ2-7; the table's TRBD1 call for D was not verified on the DNA. The germline CDR1 and CDR2 sequences are KGHTA and FQNQQP. CDR3 size: 13 residues. The part of the CDR3 DNA that was read is TGCTCCAGCAGTCAATCCCGGGACAGGGGACAGTAC. Amino acid sequence: CSSSQSRDRGQY. Given in full, the CDR3 is CSSSQSRDRGQYF.

This clone is classed as large. Genes and germline are mouse. Read data end 1 residue before the CDR3 end; the end is taken from the germline J gene. V is TRBV13-1 and J is TRBJ1-2; D not certain. From germline, CDR1 is NSHNY and CDR2 SYGAGN. V was clipped by 0 bases and J by 0 bases, with 6 bases between them. The length of the CDR3 is 14 residues. The part of the CDR3 DNA that was read is TGTGCCAGCAGTGATGGACACCCAAACTCCGACTACACC. Encoded protein: CASSDGHPNSDYT. The full CDR3 protein is CASSDGHPNSDYTF.

In the case of this clone: The genes and germline here are from mouse. The sequence runs out 1 residue before the end of the CDR3; the remainder is reconstructed from the germline J gene. The rearrangement links TRBV3 to TRBJ1-1; D is possibly TRBD1 (5 bases). Germline V gene sequence: CDR1 SNHLY, CDR2 FYNGKV (reference sequence). The germline V and J ends were trimmed by 1 base and 0 bases, with 6 bases remaining between them. The CDR3 runs 14 residues. The covered CDR3 bases are TGTGCCAGCAGCTTAGTAGGGGAGAACACAGAAGTCTTC. Its protein is CASSLVGENTEVF. The full CDR3 reads CASSLVGENTEVFF.

This clone was seen a handful of times. Gene names and germline match the mouse. The observed sequence ends 1 residue before the CDR3 terminus, with the missing tail filled in from the germline J gene. This chain uses TRBV29 with TRBJ1-4, with TRBD1 as a possible D gene (6 bases). Germline assignment: CDR1 MSHET and CDR2 SYDVDS. The CDR3 spans 14 residues. Trimming cost V 6 bases and J 0 bases, with 8 bases left between them. CDR3 bases read: TGTGCTAGCAGCGGGACATTTTCCAACGAAAGATTATTT. Encoded protein: CASSGTFSNERLF. The whole CDR3 sequence reads CASSGTFSNERLFF.

About this clone: The gene names here belong to mouse. The read ends 1 residue early relative to the CDR3; the germline J gene fills the gap. V and J are TRBV26 and TRBJ1-1; D is perhaps TRBD1 (5 bases). The V end was cut by 4 bases, the J end by 5 bases, with 11 bases between. The germline V gene encodes CDR1 KGHPV and CDR2 FQNQEV (reference sequence). The CDR3 spans 13 residues. The CDR3 bases that were read are TGTGCCAGCAGTCACGCAGGGAAAACAGAAGTCTTC. Encoded protein: CASSHAGKTEVF. The whole CDR3 reads CASSHAGKTEVFF.

Regarding this clone: The genes and germline here are from mouse. The read terminates 1 residue ahead of where the CDR3 ends, so the germline J gene completes it. V and J are TRBV3 and TRBJ2-4; D may be TRBD2 (6 bases). V was pared by 1 base and J by 0 bases, with 8 bases between. Germline CDR1 is SNHLY and CDR2 is FYNGKV (reference sequence). The CDR3 length is 15 residues. The CDR3 reads CASSLVLGSQNTLYF. Incomplete CDR3 DNA: TGTGCCAGCAGCTTAGTGCTGGGGAGTCAAAACACCTTGTAC. Full variable domain (remainder filled in from reference TRBV3 and TRBJ2-4): GPKVLQIPSHQIIDMGQMVTLNCDPVSNHLYFYWYKQILGQQMEFLVNFYNGKVMEKSKLFKDQFSVERPDGSYFTLKIQPTALEDSAVYFCASSLVLGSQNTLYFGAGTRLSVL.

On this clone: Gene names follow the mouse nomenclature. The read terminates 1 residue ahead of where the CDR3 ends, so the germline J gene completes it. The chain uses TRBV4 and TRBJ2-4, with D maybe TRBD2 (6 bases). The V end was cut by 6 bases, the J end by 0 bases, with 10 bases between. In germline, CDR1 is LGHDT, CDR2 YNNKQL (reference sequence). The CDR3 consists of 14 residues. CDR3 DNA, as far as it was read: TGTGCCAGCAGTCCGACTGGTAGTCAAAACACCTTGTAC. Translation: CASSPTGSQNTLY. The full CDR3 reads CASSPTGSQNTLYF.

This clone was found a few times. Germline and genes: mouse. The sequenced fragment ends 1 residue before the CDR3 boundary, so the rest is inferred from the germline J gene. The J gene is TRBJ2-7, the V gene TRBV26; 10 bases fit TRBD2. CDR1 and CDR2 from the germline V gene are KGHPV and FQNQEV (reference sequence). The trim removed 4 bases at V and 3 bases at J, leaving 6 bases unmatched. The CDR3 length is 15 residues. The CDR3 spells CASSHLGGRGYEQYF. Incomplete CDR3 DNA: TGTGCCAGCAGTCACCTGGGGGGGCGCGGCTATGAACAGTAC.

Within the sample, this clone is medium-sized (0.01 to 0.1%). Gene labels here are mouse ones. The read stops 1 residue short of the end of the CDR3; the missing end is completed from the germline J gene. The V and J genes are TRBV3 and TRBJ1-3, with 8 nucleotides matching TRBD1. This CDR3 is 16 amino acids long. Germline CDR1 and CDR2: SNHLY and FYNGKV (reference sequence). Trimming took 1 base from V and 2 from J; bases not matched to a gene: 4. The DNA read from the CDR3 is TGTGCCAGCAGCTTAGGGACAGGGAGGACTGGAAATACGCTCTAT. Its translation: CASSLGTGRTGNTLY. The full-length CDR3 reads as CASSLGTGRTGNTLYF. The full variable domain, rest sourced from reference TRBV3 and TRBJ1-3, is GPKVLQIPSHQIIDMGQMVTLNCDPVSNHLYFYWYKQILGQQMEFLVNFYNGKVMEKSKLFKDQFSVERPDGSYFTLKIQPTALEDSAVYFCASSLGTGRTGNTLYFGEGSRLIVV.

This clone was detected a few times. These gene names are mouse names. The read ends 1 residue before the CDR3 terminus; that terminus is restored from the germline J gene. This chain connects TRBV16 to TRBJ1-1; D is undetermined. Germline CDR1 SGHSA, CDR2 FRNQAP. Trimming took 0 bases from V and 5 from J, leaving 7 bases between them. The CDR3 has 13 amino acids. Partial CDR3 DNA: TGTGCAAGCAGCTTAGATCCGCAGACAGAAGTCTTC. It is translated as CASSLDPQTEVF. The whole CDR3 reads CASSLDPQTEVFF. The complete variable domain, with remaining parts taken from reference TRBV16 and TRBJ1-1, reads NAGVIQTPRHKVTGKGQEATLWCEPISGHSAVFWYRQTIVQGLEFLTYFRNQAPIDDSGMPKERFSAQMPNQSHSTLKIQSTQPQDSAVYLCASSLDPQTEVFFGKGTRLTVV.

Concerning this clone itself: The gene names given are mouse names. The CDR3 extends 1 residue past the end of the read, so its final part is completed from the germline J gene. Distinct nucleotide sequences in the sample also encode this CDR3. The chain joins TRBV26 to TRBJ1-2; D uncertain. The V and J ends lost 4 bases and 1 base respectively, with 7 bases between them. This CDR3 has 13 amino acids. CDR1 is KGHPV, CDR2 FQNQEV, per germline (reference sequence). CDR3 sequence: CASSPRGNSDYTF. The CDR3 DNA, read in part, is TGTGCCAGCAGTCCCCGGGGAAACTCCGACTACACC.

A note on this clone: The listed genes are named as in mouse. From the germline J gene comes the end of the CDR3, since the read stops 1 residue before it. The J gene is TRBJ2-2, the V gene TRBV26; 10 bases are a match to TRBD2. Per germline, CDR1 KGHPV and CDR2 FQNQEV (reference sequence). This CDR3 is built from 13 residues. V shed 6 bases and J 6 bases; nucleotides not matched to a gene: 1. CDR3 DNA, as far as it was read: TGTGCCAGCAGCTGGGGGGGCGCCGGGCAGCTCTAC. Amino acid sequence: CASSWGGAGQLY. The full CDR3 reads CASSWGGAGQLYF.